The T cell receptor beta chain described here comes from a study of cytomegalovirus exposure and HLA in healthy donors. The PCR was carried out with 60 Vbeta primers and 13 Jbeta primers. The assay was immunoSEQ multiplex PCR, and TCRdb's table has in-frame clones only and misses some. The table records under 300,000 clones, almost 85% of them present only once. This CDR3 contains 14 residues. CDR1 is MRHNA, CDR2 SNTAGT, per germline. Trimming cost V 1 base and J 4 bases, with 10 bases left between them. Whole-study findings and limits: Confirmation was obtained in vitro that a few CMV-associated chains are specific for CMV antigens. Per a prior analysis, the majority of TCR beta V segments were productive roughly 87% or roughly 30% of the time. More than 150 TCR beta chains were listed as cytomegalovirus-associated.

This clone was picked up one time. What it binds is unknown. The V and J genes are TRBV6-4 and TRBJ2-5, with a possible D match to TRBD1 (6 bases). Sequenced: PBMCs. The source is a woman aged 40 to 50 in good health and CMV-seropositive. The CDR3 loop is CASSDFPGAETQYF. The DNA for the CDR3 is TGTGCCAGCAGTGACTTCCCAGGGGCAGAGACCCAGTACTTC.